This T cell receptor beta chain was captured by sequencing in a study of cytomegalovirus exposure and HLA in healthy donors. Comments on this clone: Its target is unknown.

Regarding the study as a whole: Among immune exposure information, only CMV serostatus was available. The listing of 150 to 200 TCR beta chains classed them as cytomegalovirus-associated.

Trimming left V 7 bases short and J 7 bases short, with 20 bases between. Looked up from germline, CDR1 is MNHEY and CDR2 is SVGAGI. The CDR3 runs 15 residues. A multiplex PCR was run with 60 Vbeta primers and 13 Jbeta primers. Data came from immunoSEQ multiplex PCR; TCRdb stores just in-frame clones and leaves some out. The top ten clones hold 2.9% of a sample with 180,000 or so clones, approximately 84% of them seen once. The receptor's source is a female donor in good health and CMV-seronegative. Sequencing input: PBMCs. The V call is TRBV6-5, the J call TRBJ2-1, with D perhaps matching TRBD1 (6 bases). CDR3 residues: CASNPRGASWNEQFF. The CDR3 DNA reads TGTGCCAGCAACCCCAGGGGCGCCTCATGGAATGAGCAGTTCTTC.